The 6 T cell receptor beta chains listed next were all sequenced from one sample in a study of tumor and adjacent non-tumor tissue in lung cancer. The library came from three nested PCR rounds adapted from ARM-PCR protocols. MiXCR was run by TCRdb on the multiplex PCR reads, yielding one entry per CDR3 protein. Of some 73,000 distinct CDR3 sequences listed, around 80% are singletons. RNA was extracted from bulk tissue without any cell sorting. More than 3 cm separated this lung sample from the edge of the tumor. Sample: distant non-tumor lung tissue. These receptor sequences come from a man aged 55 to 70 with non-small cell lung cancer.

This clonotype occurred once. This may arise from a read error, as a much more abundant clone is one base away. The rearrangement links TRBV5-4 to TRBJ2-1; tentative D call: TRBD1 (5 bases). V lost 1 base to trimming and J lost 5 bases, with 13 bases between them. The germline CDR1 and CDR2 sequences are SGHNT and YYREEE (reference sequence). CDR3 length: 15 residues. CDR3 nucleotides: TGTGCCAGCAGCTTGATGACAAGGGGCAACAATGAGCAGTTCTTC. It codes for CASSLMTRGNNEQFF.

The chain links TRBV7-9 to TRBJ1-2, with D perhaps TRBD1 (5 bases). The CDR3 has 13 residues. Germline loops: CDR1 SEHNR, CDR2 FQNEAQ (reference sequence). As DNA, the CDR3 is TGTGCTAACAGCTTAGCAGGGAACTATGGCTACACCTTC. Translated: CANSLAGNYGYTF.

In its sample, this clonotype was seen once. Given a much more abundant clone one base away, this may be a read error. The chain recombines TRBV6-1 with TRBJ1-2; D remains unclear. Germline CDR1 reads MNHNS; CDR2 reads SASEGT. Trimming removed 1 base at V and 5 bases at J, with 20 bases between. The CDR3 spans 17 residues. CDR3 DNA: TGTGCCAGCAGTGAAGGGGCAGGCTCAAGCTCGAGTTATGGCTACACCTTC. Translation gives CASSEGAGSSSSYGYTF.

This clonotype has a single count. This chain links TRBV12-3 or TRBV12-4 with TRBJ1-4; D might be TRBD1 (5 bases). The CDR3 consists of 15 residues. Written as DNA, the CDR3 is TGTACAAGCAGTATCCCTATGGGGGTTCATGAAAAACTGTTTTTT. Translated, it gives CTSSIPMGVHEKLFF.

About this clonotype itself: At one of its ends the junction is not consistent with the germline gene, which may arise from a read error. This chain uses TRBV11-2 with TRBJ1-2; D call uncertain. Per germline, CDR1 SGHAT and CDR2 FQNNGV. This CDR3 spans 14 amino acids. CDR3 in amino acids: CPSSLEVGIGGYTF. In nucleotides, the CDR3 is TGTCCCAGCAGCTTAGAAGTAGGGATCGGAGGCTACACCTTC.

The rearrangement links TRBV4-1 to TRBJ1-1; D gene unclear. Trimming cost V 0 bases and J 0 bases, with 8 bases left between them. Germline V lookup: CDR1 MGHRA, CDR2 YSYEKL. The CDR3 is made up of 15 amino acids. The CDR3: CASSQEPGVNTEAFF. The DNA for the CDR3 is TGCGCCAGCAGCCAAGAACCTGGTGTGAACACTGAAGCTTTCTTT.